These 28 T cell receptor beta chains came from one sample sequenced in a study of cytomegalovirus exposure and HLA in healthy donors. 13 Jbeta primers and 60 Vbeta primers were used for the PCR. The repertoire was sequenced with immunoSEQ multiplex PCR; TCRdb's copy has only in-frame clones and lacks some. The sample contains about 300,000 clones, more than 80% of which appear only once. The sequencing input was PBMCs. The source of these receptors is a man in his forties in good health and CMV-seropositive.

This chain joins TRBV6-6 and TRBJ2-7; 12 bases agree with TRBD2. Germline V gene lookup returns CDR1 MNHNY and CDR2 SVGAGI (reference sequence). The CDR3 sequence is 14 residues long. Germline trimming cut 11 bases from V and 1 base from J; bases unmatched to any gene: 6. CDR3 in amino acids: CAGTSGRISYEQYF. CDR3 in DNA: TGTGCCGGTACTAGCGGGAGGATTTCCTACGAGCAGTACTTC.

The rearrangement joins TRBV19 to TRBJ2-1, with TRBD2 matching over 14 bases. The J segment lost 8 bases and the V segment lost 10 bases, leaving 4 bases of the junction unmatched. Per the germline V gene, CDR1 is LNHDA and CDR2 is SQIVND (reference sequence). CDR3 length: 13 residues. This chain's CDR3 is CATGTSGGYEQFF. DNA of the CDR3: TGTGCCACCGGGACTAGCGGGGGCTATGAGCAGTTCTTC.

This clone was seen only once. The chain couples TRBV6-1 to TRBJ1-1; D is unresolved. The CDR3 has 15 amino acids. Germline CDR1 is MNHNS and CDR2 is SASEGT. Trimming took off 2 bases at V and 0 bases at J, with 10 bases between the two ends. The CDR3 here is CASSENLAVNTEAFF. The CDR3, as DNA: TGTGCCAGCAGTGAAAACTTAGCAGTGAACACTGAAGCTTTCTTT.

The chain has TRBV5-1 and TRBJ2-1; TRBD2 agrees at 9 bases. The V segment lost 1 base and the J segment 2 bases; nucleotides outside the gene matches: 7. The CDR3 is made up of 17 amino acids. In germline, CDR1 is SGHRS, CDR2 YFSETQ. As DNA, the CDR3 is TGCGCCAGCAGCTTGTATTTAGCGGGAGTAACCTACAATGAGCAGTTCTTC. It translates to CASSLYLAGVTYNEQFF.

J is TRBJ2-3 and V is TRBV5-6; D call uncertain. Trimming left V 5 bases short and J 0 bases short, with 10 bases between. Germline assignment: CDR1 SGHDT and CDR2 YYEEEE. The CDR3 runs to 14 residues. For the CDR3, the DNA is TGTGCCAGCAGTCGCACGACTAGCACAGATACGCAGTATTTT. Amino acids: CASSRTTSTDTQYF.

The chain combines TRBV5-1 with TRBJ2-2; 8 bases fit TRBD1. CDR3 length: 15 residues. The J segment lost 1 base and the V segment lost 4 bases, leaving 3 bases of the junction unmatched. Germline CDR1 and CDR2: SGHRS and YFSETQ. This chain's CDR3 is CASSKTGENTGELFF. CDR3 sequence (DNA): TGCGCCAGCAGCAAGACAGGGGAGAACACCGGGGAGCTGTTTTTT.

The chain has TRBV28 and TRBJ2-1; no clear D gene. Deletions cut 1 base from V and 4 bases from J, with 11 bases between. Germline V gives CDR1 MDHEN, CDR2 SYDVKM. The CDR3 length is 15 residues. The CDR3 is CASSLLVELYNEQFF. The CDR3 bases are TGTGCCAGCAGTTTATTAGTCGAGCTTTACAATGAGCAGTTCTTC. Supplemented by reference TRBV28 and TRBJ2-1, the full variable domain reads DVKVTQSSRYLVKRTGEKVFLECVQDMDHENMFWYRQDPGLGLRLIYFSYDVKMKEKGDIPEGYSVSREKKERFSLILESASTNQTSMYLCASSLLVELYNEQFFGPGTRLTVL.

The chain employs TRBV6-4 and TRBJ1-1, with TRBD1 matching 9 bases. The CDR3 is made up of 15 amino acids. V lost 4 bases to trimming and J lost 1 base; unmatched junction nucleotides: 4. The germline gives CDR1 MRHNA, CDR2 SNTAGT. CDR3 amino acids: CASSVTGGGNTEAFF. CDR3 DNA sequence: TGTGCCAGCAGTGTGACAGGGGGTGGGAACACTGAAGCTTTCTTT.

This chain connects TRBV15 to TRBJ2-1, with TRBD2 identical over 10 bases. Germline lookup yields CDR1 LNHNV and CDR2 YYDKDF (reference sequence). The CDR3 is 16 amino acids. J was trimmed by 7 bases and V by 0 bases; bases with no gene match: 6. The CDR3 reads CATSRDSGRISNEQFF. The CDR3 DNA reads TGTGCCACCAGCAGAGATAGCGGGAGGATTTCGAATGAGCAGTTCTTC.

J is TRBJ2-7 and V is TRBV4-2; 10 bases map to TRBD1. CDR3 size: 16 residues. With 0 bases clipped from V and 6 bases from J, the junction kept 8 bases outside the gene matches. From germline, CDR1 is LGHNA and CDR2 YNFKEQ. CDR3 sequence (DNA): TGTGCCAGCAGCCAAGATCTTGACAGGGGGCAGGGCGAGCAGTACTTC. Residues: CASSQDLDRGQGEQYF.

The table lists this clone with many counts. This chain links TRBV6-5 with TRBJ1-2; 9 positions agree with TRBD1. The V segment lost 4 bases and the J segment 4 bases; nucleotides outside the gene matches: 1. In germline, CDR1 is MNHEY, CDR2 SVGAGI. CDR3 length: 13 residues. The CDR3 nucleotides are TGTGCCAGCAGTTTGGACAGGGGCTATGGCTACACCTTC. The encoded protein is CASSLDRGYGYTF.

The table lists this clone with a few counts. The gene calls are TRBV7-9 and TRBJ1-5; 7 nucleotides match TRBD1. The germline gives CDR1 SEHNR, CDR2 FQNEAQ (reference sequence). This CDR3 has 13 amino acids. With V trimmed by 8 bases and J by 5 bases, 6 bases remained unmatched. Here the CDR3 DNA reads TGTGCCAGCTCCCAGGGGGAATATCAGCCCCAGCATTTT. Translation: CASSQGEYQPQHF.

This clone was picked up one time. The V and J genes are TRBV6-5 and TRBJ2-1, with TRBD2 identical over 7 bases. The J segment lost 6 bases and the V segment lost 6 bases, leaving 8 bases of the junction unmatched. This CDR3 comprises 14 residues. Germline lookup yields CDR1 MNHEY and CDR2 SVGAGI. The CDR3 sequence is CASSDFSGSNEQFF. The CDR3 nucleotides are TGTGCCAGCAGCGACTTTAGCGGGTCCAATGAGCAGTTCTTC.

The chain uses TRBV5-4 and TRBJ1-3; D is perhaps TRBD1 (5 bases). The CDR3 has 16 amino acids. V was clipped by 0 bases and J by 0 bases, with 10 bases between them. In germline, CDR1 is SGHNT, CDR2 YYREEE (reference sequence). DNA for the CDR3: TGTGCCAGCAGCTTGGGGGGCCCCGACTCTGGAAACACCATATATTTT. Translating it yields CASSLGGPDSGNTIYF.

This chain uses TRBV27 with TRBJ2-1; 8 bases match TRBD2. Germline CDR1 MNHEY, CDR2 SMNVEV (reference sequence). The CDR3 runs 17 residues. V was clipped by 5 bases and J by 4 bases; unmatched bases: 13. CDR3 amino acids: CASSPRGSGTSYNEQFF. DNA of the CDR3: TGTGCCAGCAGTCCGCGGGGTAGCGGGACTTCATACAATGAGCAGTTCTTC.

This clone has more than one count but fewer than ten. Here the CDR3 reads CASSLSLGVNTEAFF. DNA for the CDR3: TGTGCCAGCAGTTTATCCCTCGGGGTGAACACTGAAGCTTTCTTT. The chain combines TRBV27 with TRBJ1-1, with D uncertain. Trimming stripped 0 bases from V and 0 bases from J, with 8 bases between. The germline V gene encodes CDR1 MNHEY and CDR2 SMNVEV (reference sequence). The CDR3 has 15 amino acids.

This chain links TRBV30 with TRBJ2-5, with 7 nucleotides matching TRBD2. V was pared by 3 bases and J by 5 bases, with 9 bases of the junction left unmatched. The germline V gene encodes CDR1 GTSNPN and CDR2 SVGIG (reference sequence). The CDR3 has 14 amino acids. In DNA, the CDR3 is TGTGCCTGGAGGCCTAGCGGTAGGCTTGAGACCCAGTACTTC. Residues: CAWRPSGRLETQYF.

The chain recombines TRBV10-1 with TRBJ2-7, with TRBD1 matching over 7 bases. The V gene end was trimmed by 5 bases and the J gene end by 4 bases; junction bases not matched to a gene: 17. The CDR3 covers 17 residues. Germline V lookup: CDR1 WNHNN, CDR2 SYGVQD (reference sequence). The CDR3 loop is CASSSDRETHNEYEQYF. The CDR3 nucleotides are TGCGCCAGCAGTTCAGACAGGGAGACGCACAATGAGTACGAGCAGTACTTC.

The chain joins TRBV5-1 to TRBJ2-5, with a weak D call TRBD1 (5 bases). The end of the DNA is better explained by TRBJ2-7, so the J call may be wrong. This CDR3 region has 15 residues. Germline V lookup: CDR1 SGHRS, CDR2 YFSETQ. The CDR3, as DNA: TGCGCCAGCAGCTTGGACGGACACAACTCCTACGAGCAGTACTTC. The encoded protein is CASSLDGHNSYEQYF.

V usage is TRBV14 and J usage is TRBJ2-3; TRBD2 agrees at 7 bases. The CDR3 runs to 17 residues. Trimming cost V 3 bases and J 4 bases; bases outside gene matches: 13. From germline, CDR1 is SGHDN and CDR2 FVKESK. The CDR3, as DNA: TGTGCCAGCAGCCACTTTCCGGGAGGCGCGGCAGCAGATACGCAGTATTTT. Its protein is CASSHFPGGAAADTQYF.

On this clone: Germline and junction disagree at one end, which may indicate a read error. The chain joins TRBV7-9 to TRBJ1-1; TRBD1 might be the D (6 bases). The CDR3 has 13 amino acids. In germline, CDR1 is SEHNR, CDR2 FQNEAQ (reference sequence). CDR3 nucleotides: TGTGCCAGCTGCCAGGGGTTGAAAACTGAAGCTTTCTTT. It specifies CASCQGLKTEAFF.

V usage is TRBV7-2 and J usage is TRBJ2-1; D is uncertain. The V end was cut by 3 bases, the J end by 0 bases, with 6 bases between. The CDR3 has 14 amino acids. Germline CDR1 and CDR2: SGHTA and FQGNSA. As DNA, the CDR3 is TGTGCCAGCAGCTTCTATGACTCCTACAATGAGCAGTTCTTC. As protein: CASSFYDSYNEQFF.

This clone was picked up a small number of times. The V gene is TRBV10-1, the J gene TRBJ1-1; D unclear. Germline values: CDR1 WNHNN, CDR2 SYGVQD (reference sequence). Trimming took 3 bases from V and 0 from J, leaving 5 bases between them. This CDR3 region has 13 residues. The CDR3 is CASSEELNTEAFF. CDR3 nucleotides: TGCGCCAGCAGTGAAGAGCTGAACACTGAAGCTTTCTTT.

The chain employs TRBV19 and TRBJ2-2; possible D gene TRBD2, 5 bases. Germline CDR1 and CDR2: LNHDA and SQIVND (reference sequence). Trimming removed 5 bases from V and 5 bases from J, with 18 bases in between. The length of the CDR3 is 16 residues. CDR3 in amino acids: CASSVYTGFRTGELFF. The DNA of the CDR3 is TGTGCCAGTAGTGTATACACGGGGTTTCGGACCGGGGAGCTGTTTTTT. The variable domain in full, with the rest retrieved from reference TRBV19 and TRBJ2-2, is DGGITQSPKYLFRKEGQNVTLSCEQNLNHDAMYWYRQDPGQGLRLIYYSQIVNDFQKGDIAEGYSVSREKKESFPLTVTSAQKNPTAFYLCASSVYTGFRTGELFFGEGSRLTVL.

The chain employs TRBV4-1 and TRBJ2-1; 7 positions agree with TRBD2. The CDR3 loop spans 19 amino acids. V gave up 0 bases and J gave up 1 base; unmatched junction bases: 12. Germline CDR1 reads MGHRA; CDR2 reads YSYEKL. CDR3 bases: TGCGCCAGCAGCCAAGAGGAGGTCGGAGCGGGACTTTCCTACAATGAGCAGTTCTTC. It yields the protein CASSQEEVGAGLSYNEQFF.

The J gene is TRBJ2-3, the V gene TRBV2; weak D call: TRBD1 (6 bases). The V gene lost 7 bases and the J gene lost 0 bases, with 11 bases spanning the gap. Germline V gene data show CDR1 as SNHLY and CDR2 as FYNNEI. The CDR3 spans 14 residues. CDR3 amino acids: CASKGDLSTDTQYF. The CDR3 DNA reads TGTGCCAGCAAGGGGGACCTTAGCACAGATACGCAGTATTTT.

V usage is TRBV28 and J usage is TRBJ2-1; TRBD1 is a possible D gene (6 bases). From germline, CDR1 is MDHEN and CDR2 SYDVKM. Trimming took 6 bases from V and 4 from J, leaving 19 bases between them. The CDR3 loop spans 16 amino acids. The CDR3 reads CASSTRQVIGYNEQFF. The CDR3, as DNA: TGTGCCAGCAGCACGAGACAGGTAATAGGGTACAATGAGCAGTTCTTC.

The CDR3 sequence: CASSVTGTGELFF. CDR3 coding DNA: TGTGCCAGCAGTGTTACAGGTACCGGGGAGCTGTTTTTT. This chain uses TRBV6-1 with TRBJ2-2; maybe TRBD1 (5 bases). Germline CDR1 reads MNHNS; CDR2 reads SASEGT. The V end was cut by 4 bases, the J end by 5 bases, with 8 bases between. CDR3 length equals 13 residues.